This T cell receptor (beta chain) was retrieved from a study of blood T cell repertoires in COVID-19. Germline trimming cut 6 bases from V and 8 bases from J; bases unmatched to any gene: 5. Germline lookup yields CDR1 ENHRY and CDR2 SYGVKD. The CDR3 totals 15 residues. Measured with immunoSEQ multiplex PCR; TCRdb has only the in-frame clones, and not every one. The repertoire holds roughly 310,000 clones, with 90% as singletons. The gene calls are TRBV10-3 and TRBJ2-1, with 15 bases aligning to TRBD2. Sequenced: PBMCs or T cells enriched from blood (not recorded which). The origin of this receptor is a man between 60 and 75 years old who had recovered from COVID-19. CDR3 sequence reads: CAIRRTSGRADEQFF. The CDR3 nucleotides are TGTGCCATCAGGCGGACTAGCGGGAGGGCTGATGAGCAGTTCTTC.